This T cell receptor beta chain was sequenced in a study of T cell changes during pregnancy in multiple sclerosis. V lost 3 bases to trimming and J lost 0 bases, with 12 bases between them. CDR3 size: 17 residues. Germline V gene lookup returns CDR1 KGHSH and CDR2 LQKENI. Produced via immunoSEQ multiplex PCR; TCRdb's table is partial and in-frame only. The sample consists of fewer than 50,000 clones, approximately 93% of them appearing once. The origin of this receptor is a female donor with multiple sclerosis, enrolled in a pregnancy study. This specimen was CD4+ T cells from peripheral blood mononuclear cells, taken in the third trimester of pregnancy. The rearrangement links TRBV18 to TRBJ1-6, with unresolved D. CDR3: CASSPFVQSSYNSPLHF. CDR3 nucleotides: TGTGCCAGCTCACCCTTCGTACAGAGCTCCTATAATTCACCCCTCCACTTT. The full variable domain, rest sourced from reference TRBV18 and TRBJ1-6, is NAGVMQNPRHLVRRRGQEARLRCSPMKGHSHVYWYRQLPEEGLKFMVYLQKENIIDESGMPKERFSAEFPKEGPSILRIQQVVRGDSAAYFCASSPFVQSSYNSPLHFGNGTRLTVT.